This T cell receptor beta chain was profiled in a study of neurological immune-mediated disorders. Notes on the study in general: No sharing of CDR3 amino acid sequences was observed among expanded clones across subjects, suggesting private repertoires in all groups.

This sample's time point: longitudinal time-point 3. Unsorted libraries were prepared from 2 million PBMCs that had been stored at -80 C. The yield of each sequencing run was over 160 million TCR-beta sequences from 15-18 subjects. One entry per CDR3 protein results from TCRdb running MiXCR on the 5' RACE reads. The sample yields approximately 100,000 distinct CDR3 sequences, about a tenth seen once. This clonotype has ten or more counts. Its antigen remains unknown. Germline CDR1 reads MNHEY; CDR2 reads SMNVEV (reference sequence). Trimming removed 3 bases at V and 2 bases at J, with 8 bases between. The CDR3 length is 13 residues.

Sequenced: PBMCs. V usage is TRBV27 and J usage is TRBJ2-7; D is uncertain. The sequence derives from a female donor with HTLV-1-associated myelopathy (HAM/TSP). CDR3 loop: CASSFSPPYEQYF. In DNA form, the CDR3 reads TGTGCCAGCAGTTTCTCGCCCCCCTACGAGCAGTACTTC.